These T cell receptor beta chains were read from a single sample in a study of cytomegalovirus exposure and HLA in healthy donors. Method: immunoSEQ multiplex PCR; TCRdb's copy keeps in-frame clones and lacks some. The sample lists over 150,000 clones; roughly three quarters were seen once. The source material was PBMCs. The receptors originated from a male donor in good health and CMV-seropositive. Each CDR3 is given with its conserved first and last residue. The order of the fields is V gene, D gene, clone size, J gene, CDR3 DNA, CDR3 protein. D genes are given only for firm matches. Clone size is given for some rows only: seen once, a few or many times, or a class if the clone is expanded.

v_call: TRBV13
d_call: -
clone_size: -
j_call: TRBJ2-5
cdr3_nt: TGTGCCAGCAGCTTGAGGGGGCAAGAGACCCAGTACTTC
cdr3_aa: CASSLRGQETQYF

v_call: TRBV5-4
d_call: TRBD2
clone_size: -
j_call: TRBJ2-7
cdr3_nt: TGTGCCAGCACTAGCGGGGCAGACTACGAGCAGTACTTC
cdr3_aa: CASTSGADYEQYF

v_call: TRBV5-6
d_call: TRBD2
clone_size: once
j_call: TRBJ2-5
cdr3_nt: TGTGCCAGCAGCTGGACTAGCGGGGGGGCCTGGGAGACCCAGTACTTC
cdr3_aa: CASSWTSGGAWETQYF

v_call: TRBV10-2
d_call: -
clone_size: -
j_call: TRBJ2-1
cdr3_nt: TGCGCCAGCAGTGGGCTAGAGGGTGAGCAGTTCTTC
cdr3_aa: CASSGLEGEQFF

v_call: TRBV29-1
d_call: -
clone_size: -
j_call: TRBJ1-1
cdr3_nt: TGCAGCGTTGATCACCGAGGGGGATCCACTGAAGCTTTCTTT
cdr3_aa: CSVDHRGGSTEAFF

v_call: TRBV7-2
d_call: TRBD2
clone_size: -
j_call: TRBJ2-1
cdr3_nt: TGTGCCAGCAGCCCCCCGGGGAGCGGGGGGAGTGAGCAGTTCTTC
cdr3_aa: CASSPPGSGGSEQFF

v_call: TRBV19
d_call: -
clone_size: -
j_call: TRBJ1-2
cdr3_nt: TGTGCCAGTAGTGGCCTACGGGGTCGGGATGGCTACACCTTC
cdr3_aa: CASSGLRGRDGYTF

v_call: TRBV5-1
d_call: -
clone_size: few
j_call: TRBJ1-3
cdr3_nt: TGCGCCAGCAGCCCCGTTTCCCAGGGACACAGAAGCTCTGGAAACACCATATATTTT
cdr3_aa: CASSPVSQGHRSSGNTIYF

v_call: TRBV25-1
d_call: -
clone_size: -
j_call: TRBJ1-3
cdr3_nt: TGTGCCAGCAGTGAATCGGGATGGGGAAACACCATATATTTT
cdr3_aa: CASSESGWGNTIYF

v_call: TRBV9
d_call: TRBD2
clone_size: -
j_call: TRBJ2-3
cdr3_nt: TGTGCCAGCAGCGTGGGGACTAGCGGGGGCCAGGATACGCAGTATTTT
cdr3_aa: CASSVGTSGGQDTQYF

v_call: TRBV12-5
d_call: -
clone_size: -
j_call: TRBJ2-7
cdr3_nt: TGTGCTAGTGGTTTGCCCCATAGAGGGACCTACGAGCAGTACTTC
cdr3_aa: CASGLPHRGTYEQYF

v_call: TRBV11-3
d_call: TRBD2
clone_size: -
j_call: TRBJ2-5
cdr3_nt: TGTGCCAGCAGCGCCGGGACTAGCGGGGGGGAAGAGACCCAGTACTTC
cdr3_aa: CASSAGTSGGEETQYF

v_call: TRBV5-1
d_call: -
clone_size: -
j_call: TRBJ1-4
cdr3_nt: TGCGCCAGCAGCTTAAACAGGGCCCTGGGTGAAAAACTGTTTTTT
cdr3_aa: CASSLNRALGEKLFF

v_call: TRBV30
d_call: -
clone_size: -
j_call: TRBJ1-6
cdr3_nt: TGTGCCTGGAACTCGGGGGGCATTTCACCCCTCCACTTT
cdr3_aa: CAWNSGGISPLHF

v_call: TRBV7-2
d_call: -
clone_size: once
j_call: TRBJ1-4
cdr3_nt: TGTGCCAGCAGCATGGACCCGGGGGTAAACGAAAAACTGTTTTTT
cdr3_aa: CASSMDPGVNEKLFF

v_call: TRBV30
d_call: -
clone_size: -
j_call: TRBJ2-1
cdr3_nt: TGTGCCTGGAGTCCCAGGGGCAATGAGCAGTTCTTC
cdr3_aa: CAWSPRGNEQFF

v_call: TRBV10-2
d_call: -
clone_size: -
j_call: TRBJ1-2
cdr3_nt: TGCGCCAGCAGTGGAGGGGGTCGGGCGAAAGGCTACACCTTC
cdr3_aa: CASSGGGRAKGYTF

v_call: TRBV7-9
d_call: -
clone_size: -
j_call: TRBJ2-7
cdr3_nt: TGTTCCAGCGGAGTAGGGTTCACCAGGGCAGGGGACTACGAGCAGTACTTC
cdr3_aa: CSSGVGFTRAGDYEQYF

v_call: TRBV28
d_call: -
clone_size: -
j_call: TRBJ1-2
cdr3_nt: TGTGCCAGCAGTTTAGACAGGAACTATGGCTACACCTTC
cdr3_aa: CASSLDRNYGYTF

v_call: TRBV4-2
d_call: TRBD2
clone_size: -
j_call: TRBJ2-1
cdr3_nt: TGTGCCAGCAGCCAAGAATCGACTAGCGGGGGAGAGCAGTTCTTC
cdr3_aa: CASSQESTSGGEQFF

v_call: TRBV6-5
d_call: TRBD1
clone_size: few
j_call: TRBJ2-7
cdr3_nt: TGTGCCAGCAGTTACTCGAGACAGGGGGCCGGAATCGGGCAGTACTTC
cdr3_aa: CASSYSRQGAGIGQYF

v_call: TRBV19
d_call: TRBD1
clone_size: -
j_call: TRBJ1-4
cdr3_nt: TGTGCCAGTCACACCCTGACAGGGGCTAATGAAAAACTGTTTTTT
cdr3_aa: CASHTLTGANEKLFF

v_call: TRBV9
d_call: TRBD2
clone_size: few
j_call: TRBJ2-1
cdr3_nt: TGTGCCAGCAGCGTAAGCGGGGGGGTTACACAAGATGAGCAGTTCTTC
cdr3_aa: CASSVSGGVTQDEQFF

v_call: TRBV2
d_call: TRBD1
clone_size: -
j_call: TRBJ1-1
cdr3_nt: TGTGCCAGCTCCCCACAGGGGCACACTGAAGCTTTCTTT
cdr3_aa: CASSPQGHTEAFF

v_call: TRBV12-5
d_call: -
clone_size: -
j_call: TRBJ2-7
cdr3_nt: TGTGCTAGTGGTGAACAGGTGGGCGAGCAGTACTTC
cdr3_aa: CASGEQVGEQYF

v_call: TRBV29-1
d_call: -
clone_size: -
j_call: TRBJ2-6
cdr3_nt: TGCAGCGTCGGACAGAGCAGCTCTGGGGCCAACGTCCTGACTTTC
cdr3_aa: CSVGQSSSGANVLTF

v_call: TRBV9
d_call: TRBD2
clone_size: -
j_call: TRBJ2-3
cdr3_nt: TGTGCCAGCAGCGTAGGGCCTAGCGGGGAGCCCGCGCAGTATTTT
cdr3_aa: CASSVGPSGEPAQYF

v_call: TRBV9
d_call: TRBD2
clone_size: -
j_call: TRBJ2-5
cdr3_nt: TGTGCCAGCAGCGTGGATAGCGGGGGGGTAGAGACCCAGTACTTC
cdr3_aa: CASSVDSGGVETQYF

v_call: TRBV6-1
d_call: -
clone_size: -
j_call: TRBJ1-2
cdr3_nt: TGTGCCAGCAGTAACCCCCAACAGGGTGGCTACACCTTC
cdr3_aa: CASSNPQQGGYTF

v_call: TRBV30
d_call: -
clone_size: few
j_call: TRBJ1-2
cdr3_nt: TGTGCCTGGAGTGGGACAGCCTATGGCTACACCTTC
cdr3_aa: CAWSGTAYGYTF

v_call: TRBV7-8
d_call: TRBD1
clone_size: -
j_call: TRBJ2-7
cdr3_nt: TGTGCCAGCAGCTCTATGGGACAGACCTACGAGCAGTACTTC
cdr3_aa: CASSSMGQTYEQYF

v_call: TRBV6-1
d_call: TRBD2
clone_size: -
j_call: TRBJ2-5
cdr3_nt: TGTGCCAGCAGTGAGGCTAGCGGGGTTGAGACCCAGTACTTC
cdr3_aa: CASSEASGVETQYF

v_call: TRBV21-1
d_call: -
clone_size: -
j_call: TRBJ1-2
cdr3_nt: TGTGCCAGCAGCAACCGGGACAGCCCCTTTGGCTACACCTTC
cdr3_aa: CASSNRDSPFGYTF

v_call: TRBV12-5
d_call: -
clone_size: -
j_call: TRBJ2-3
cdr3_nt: TGTGCTAGTGGTCCACAGGTTCATACGCAGTATTTT
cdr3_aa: CASGPQVHTQYF

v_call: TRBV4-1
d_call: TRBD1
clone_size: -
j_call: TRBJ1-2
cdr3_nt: TGCGCCAGCAGCCAAGAACAGGGGTTATCCAGTGGCTACACCTTC
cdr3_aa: CASSQEQGLSSGYTF

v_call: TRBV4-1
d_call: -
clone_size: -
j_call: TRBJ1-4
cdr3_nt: TGCGCCAGCAGCCAAGGGGGCGCGGAAGAAAAACTGTTTTTT
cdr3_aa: CASSQGGAEEKLFF

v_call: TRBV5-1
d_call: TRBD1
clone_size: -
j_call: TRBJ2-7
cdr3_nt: TGCGCCAGCAGCTTGGCGGGACAGGGTACCACGAGAGGTTACGAGCAGTACTTC
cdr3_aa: CASSLAGQGTTRGYEQYF

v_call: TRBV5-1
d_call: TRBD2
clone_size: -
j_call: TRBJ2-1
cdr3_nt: TGCGCCAGCAGCAGCGGGGGGGCCTACAATGAGCAGTTCTTC
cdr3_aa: CASSSGGAYNEQFF

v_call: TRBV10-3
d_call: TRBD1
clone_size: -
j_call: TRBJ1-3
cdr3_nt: TGTGCCATCCGAAGGGGGCGGAACACCATATATTTT
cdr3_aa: CAIRRGRNTIYF

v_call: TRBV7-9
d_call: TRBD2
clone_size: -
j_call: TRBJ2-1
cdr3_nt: TGTGCCAGCAGCTCGACTAGCGGGGCCTACAATGAGCAGTTCTTC
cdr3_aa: CASSSTSGAYNEQFF